This T cell receptor (beta chain) was found in a study of T cells after posttransplantation cyclophosphamide. Study conclusions and caveats: Tissue-infiltrating T cells from skin or gut overlapped little with blood T cells.

This clone was seen repeatedly, ten times or more. Its cognate antigen is unknown. The method was immunoSEQ multiplex PCR; TCRdb's version includes in-frame clones alone and lacks a portion of them. The sample is made up of 44,000 or so clones, none counted only once. The related graft donor's blood sample was taken on the day of bone marrow donation. J was trimmed by 7 bases and V by 5 bases; bases with no gene match: 9. The CDR3 length is 15 residues. Germline values: CDR1 MNHEY, CDR2 SMNVEV (reference sequence). This clonotype originated in a man in his forties or fifties in good health, CMV-negative, and a related stem cell transplant donor. The sequencing input was PBMCs. The chain couples TRBV27 to TRBJ2-1; the match to TRBD1 covers 9 bases. CDR3 sequence: CASSATGGFGNEQFF. The CDR3 coding sequence is TGTGCCAGCAGTGCTACAGGGGGCTTTGGAAATGAGCAGTTCTTC.